Presented here are 30 T cell receptor beta chains from one specimen sequenced in a study of control samples from healthy donors and cancer patients. Sequencing was performed with immunoSEQ multiplex PCR; in TCRdb, only in-frame clones are kept and a portion is missing. The sample has more than 85,000 clones, 85% to 90% seen once. The sample taken for sequencing was PBMCs. The receptor set was obtained from a woman in her fifties or sixties with lung cancer.

J is TRBJ1-5 and V is TRBV19, with 9 bases matching TRBD1. The J segment lost 5 bases and the V segment lost 10 bases, leaving 9 bases of the junction unmatched. Germline values: CDR1 LNHDA, CDR2 SQIVND (reference sequence). The CDR3 contains 14 residues. The CDR3: CAISRDRDHQPQHF. As DNA, the CDR3 is TGTGCCATATCGAGGGACAGGGATCATCAGCCCCAGCATTTT. Filled out from reference TRBV19 and TRBJ1-5, the complete variable domain reads DGGITQSPKYLFRKEGQNVTLSCEQNLNHDAMYWYRQDPGQGLRLIYYSQIVNDFQKGDIAEGYSVSREKKESFPLTVTSAQKNPTAFYLCAISRDRDHQPQHFGDGTRLSIL.

This clone was seen a few times. The sample has other DNA sequences that encode this CDR3 too. The CDR3, as DNA: TGTGCCAGCAGCCTCTCCTACGAGCAGTACTTC. This codes for CASSLSYEQYF. This chain joins TRBV7-2 and TRBJ2-7, with D unclear. Per germline, CDR1 SGHTA and CDR2 FQGNSA. The V gene lost 5 bases and the J gene lost 0 bases, with 2 bases spanning the gap. This CDR3 region has 11 residues.

The chain carries TRBV6-6 and TRBJ1-1; possibly TRBD1 for D (5 bases). CDR3 size: 18 residues. Germline V CDR1 and CDR2: MNHNY, SVGAGI (reference sequence). V was shortened by 5 bases and J by 6 bases, with 28 bases between the two germline ends. The CDR3: CASSPQGLAGTLVPEAFF. The DNA for the CDR3 is TGTGCCAGCAGTCCCCAGGGACTCGCCGGGACGTTGGTCCCTGAAGCTTTCTTT.

The genes are TRBV5-4 and TRBJ2-5; 13 nucleotides align to TRBD2. Per the germline V gene, CDR1 is SGHNT and CDR2 is YYREEE (reference sequence). The ends lost 5 bases at V and 5 bases at J; junction bases unmatched: 12. The CDR3 has 17 residues. CDR3 sequence: CASRGTSGTSIFETQYF. The CDR3 DNA reads TGTGCCAGCAGGGGGACTAGCGGGACCTCTATATTTGAGACCCAGTACTTC.

Here the CDR3 DNA reads TGCGCCAGCAGCGGAAGCCCGCCCCAAGAGACCCAGTACTTC. Translated, it gives CASSGSPPQETQYF. This chain uses TRBV5-1 with TRBJ2-5; D gene uncertain. V was shortened by 4 bases and J by 1 base, with 11 bases between the two germline ends. There are 14 residues in the CDR3. Germline-derived CDR1 and CDR2 are SGHRS and YFSETQ.

The chain joins TRBV14 to TRBJ2-5; D might be TRBD1 or TRBD2, each matching 5 bases. The germline V gene encodes CDR1 SGHDN and CDR2 FVKESK. The CDR3 is 17 residues long. V lost 0 bases to trimming and J lost 6 bases, with 20 bases between them. The CDR3 nucleotides read TGTGCCAGCAGCCAAGAATATCGGGGACCCAACATAAAGACCCAGTACTTC. This encodes CASSQEYRGPNIKTQYF.

Only a few counts were recorded for this clone. The rearrangement uses TRBV7-2 and TRBJ2-5; D is possibly TRBD2 (7 bases). The CDR3 spans 14 residues. Per the germline V gene, CDR1 is SGHTA and CDR2 is FQGNSA. V was shortened by 3 bases and J by 5 bases, with 13 bases between the two germline ends. The CDR3: CASSFVGGPETQYF. The CDR3 DNA is TGTGCCAGCAGCTTCGTCGGGGGGCCTGAGACCCAGTACTTC.

This chain joins TRBV6-5 and TRBJ1-6; 8 bases line up with TRBD1. Germline V lookup: CDR1 MNHEY, CDR2 SVGAGI. CDR3 length equals 14 residues. The V and J ends lost 5 bases and 8 bases, in that order; junction bases with no gene match: 5. CDR3 amino acids: CASSPGQGYSPLHF. The CDR3 DNA reads TGTGCCAGCAGTCCCGGACAGGGCTATTCACCCCTCCACTTT.

The chain joins TRBV7-2 to TRBJ2-7; D ambiguous. The CDR3 totals 13 residues. Germline V gene data show CDR1 as SGHTA and CDR2 as FQGNSA. Trimming shortened V by 5 bases and J by 4 bases, and 12 bases separated the two germline ends. This CDR3 is CASSPVVGYEQYF. CDR3 in DNA: TGTGCCAGCAGCCCCGTCGTGGGATACGAGCAGTACTTC. Filled out from reference TRBV7-2 and TRBJ2-7, the complete variable domain reads GAGVSQSPSNKVTEKGKDVELRCDPISGHTALYWYRQSLGQGLEFLIYFQGNSAPDKSGLPSDRFSAERTGGSVSTLTIQRTQQEDSAVYLCASSPVVGYEQYFGPGTRLTVT.

The rearrangement joins TRBV28 to TRBJ1-1, with TRBD1 as a possible D gene (5 bases). The CDR3 loop spans 15 amino acids. Trimming removed 6 bases at V and 0 bases at J, with 14 bases between. From germline, CDR1 is MDHEN and CDR2 SYDVKM. As DNA, the CDR3 is TGTGCCAGCAGCCCCCGAAGGGGAGTGAACACTGAAGCTTTCTTT. This gives the protein CASSPRRGVNTEAFF.

This clone was recorded a few times. CDR3 nucleotides: TGTGCCAGCCTTGGACTAGCGGGAGGGGGGGAGCAGTACTTC. Its translation is CASLGLAGGGEQYF. The chain recombines TRBV2 with TRBJ2-7; 15 nucleotides match TRBD2. Germline V gives CDR1 SNHLY, CDR2 FYNNEI. The V gene end was trimmed by 8 bases and the J gene end by 7 bases; junction bases not matched to a gene: 6. The CDR3 has 14 amino acids.

The rearrangement uses TRBV25-1 and TRBJ1-1; 9 bases match TRBD1. Germline V gene data show CDR1 as MGHDK and CDR2 as SYGVNS. V gave up 4 bases and J gave up 4 bases; unmatched junction bases: 4. This CDR3 is built from 14 residues. CDR3 protein: CASSGGQGFTEAFF. CDR3 nucleotides: TGTGCCAGCAGTGGGGGACAGGGCTTCACTGAAGCTTTCTTT.

The chain employs TRBV27 and TRBJ2-7, with D unresolved. There are 14 residues in the CDR3. The germline CDR1 and CDR2 sequences are MNHEY and SMNVEV (reference sequence). Trimming took 6 bases from V and 6 from J, leaving 18 bases between them. CDR3 amino acids: CASRTTGLPFEQYF. CDR3 coding DNA: TGTGCCAGCAGGACCACCGGGCTTCCTTTCGAGCAGTACTTC.

The V gene is TRBV18, the J gene TRBJ2-3; D is perhaps TRBD1 or TRBD2 (5 bases each). In germline, CDR1 is KGHSH, CDR2 LQKENI. The CDR3 has 13 residues. The germline V and J ends were trimmed by 5 bases and 1 base, with 7 bases remaining between them. CDR3 residues: CASSLGGTDTQYF. The CDR3 region has the DNA TGTGCCAGCTCATTGGGGGGCACAGATACGCAGTATTTT. Using reference TRBV18 and TRBJ2-3 for the parts outside the CDR3, the full variable domain is NAGVMQNPRHLVRRRGQEARLRCSPMKGHSHVYWYRQLPEEGLKFMVYLQKENIIDESGMPKERFSAEFPKEGPSILRIQQVVRGDSAAYFCASSLGGTDTQYFGPGTRLTVL.

This clone was observed a single time. This chain uses TRBV29-1 with TRBJ2-1; TRBD1 matches 9 bases. The CDR3 totals 14 residues. The V gene end was trimmed by 7 bases and the J gene end by 4 bases; junction bases not matched to a gene: 8. Germline lookup yields CDR1 SQVTM and CDR2 ANQGSEA. CDR3 amino acids: CSASGTGLYNEQFF. For the CDR3, the DNA is TGCAGCGCCTCCGGGACAGGGCTTTACAATGAGCAGTTCTTC.

V is TRBV27 and J is TRBJ2-7, with TRBD1 as a possible D gene (6 bases). V was trimmed by 4 bases and J by 4 bases, leaving 17 bases between them. The CDR3 has 15 residues. Germline-derived CDR1 and CDR2 are MNHEY and SMNVEV (reference sequence). CDR3 residues: CASSSTGTSRYEQYF. The DNA of the CDR3 is TGTGCCAGCAGTTCTACAGGGACCTCCAGGTACGAGCAGTACTTC.

V gene TRBV9 combines with J gene TRBJ2-5; 12 nucleotides match TRBD2. The germline V gene encodes CDR1 SGDLS and CDR2 YYNGEE. The CDR3 runs 19 residues. The junction had 18 bases not matched to a gene; V was cut back by 4 bases and J by 5 bases. The CDR3 reads CASSPGLAGGLPGSETQYF. The CDR3 DNA follows: TGTGCCAGCAGCCCAGGCCTAGCGGGGGGGCTGCCGGGGTCCGAGACCCAGTACTTC.

This clone occurred a few times. This chain joins TRBV3-1 (or the pseudogene TRBV3-2) and TRBJ1-2, with 7 bases that match TRBD1. Trimming took 6 bases from V and 3 from J; bases not matched to a gene: 4. The CDR3 is made up of 13 amino acids. Germline-derived CDR1 and CDR2 are LGHDT and YNNKEL (reference sequence). In DNA, the CDR3 is TGTGCCAGCAGAAGCACAGGGGACTATGGCTACACCTTC. As protein: CASRSTGDYGYTF.

This clone was counted a single time. CDR3 loop: CASSPRQGSSYEQYF. CDR3 bases: TGTGCCAGCTCACCTAGACAGGGGAGCTCCTACGAGCAGTACTTC. The chain joins TRBV18 to TRBJ2-7, with 8 positions matching TRBD1. With V trimmed by 3 bases and J by 0 bases, 4 bases remained unmatched. The germline V gene has CDR1 KGHSH and CDR2 LQKENI. This CDR3 comprises 15 residues. The whole variable domain, filled in from reference TRBV18 and TRBJ2-7, reads NAGVMQNPRHLVRRRGQEARLRCSPMKGHSHVYWYRQLPEEGLKFMVYLQKENIIDESGMPKERFSAEFPKEGPSILRIQQVVRGDSAAYFCASSPRQGSSYEQYFGPGTRLTVT.

The chain is built from TRBV3-1 (or the pseudogene TRBV3-2) and TRBJ2-5; possibly TRBD2 for D (5 bases). CDR1 is LGHDT, CDR2 YNNKEL, per germline (reference sequence). Trimming removed 1 base at V and 0 bases at J, with 9 bases between. The length of the CDR3 is 15 residues. CDR3 protein: CASSQGEGDQETQYF. The CDR3, as DNA: TGTGCCAGCAGCCAAGGAGAGGGAGACCAAGAGACCCAGTACTTC.

The V and J genes are TRBV5-1 and TRBJ2-7; maybe TRBD1 (5 bases). The CDR3 is made up of 14 amino acids. The germline V gene encodes CDR1 SGHRS and CDR2 YFSETQ. Trimming shortened V by 0 bases and J by 2 bases, and 9 bases separated the two germline ends. The CDR3 spells CASSLVGAPYEQYF. The CDR3 DNA reads TGCGCCAGCAGCTTGGTAGGGGCGCCCTACGAGCAGTACTTC.

V is TRBV18 and J is TRBJ1-4, with D possibly TRBD1 on 5 matching bases. Germline loops: CDR1 KGHSH, CDR2 LQKENI. This CDR3 comprises 16 residues. Trimming removed 2 bases at V and 6 bases at J, with 16 bases between. CDR3 nucleotides: TGTGCCAGCTCACCAATCATAAGTACGGGGGATGAAAAACTGTTTTTT. Amino acids: CASSPIISTGDEKLFF.

The V gene is TRBV9, the J gene TRBJ2-1; no firm D call. V was cut by 0 bases and J by 0 bases, with 7 bases left in between. Germline lookup yields CDR1 SGDLS and CDR2 YYNGEE. The CDR3 loop spans 15 amino acids. The CDR3 loop is CASSVGWGSYNEQFF. The CDR3 coding sequence is TGTGCCAGCAGCGTAGGATGGGGCTCCTACAATGAGCAGTTCTTC.

CDR3 loop: CATSRKASGANVLTF. The DNA of the CDR3 is TGTGCCACCAGCAGAAAAGCATCTGGGGCCAACGTCCTGACTTTC. The gene calls are TRBV15 and TRBJ2-6, with no clear D. In germline, CDR1 is LNHNV, CDR2 YYDKDF (reference sequence). Between the trimmed V and J ends, which lost 2 bases and 1 base, there was a span of 6 bases. The CDR3 totals 15 residues.

This clone was recorded once. This chain joins TRBV3-1 (or the pseudogene TRBV3-2) and TRBJ1-1, with D maybe TRBD1 (6 bases). Germline CDR1 reads LGHDT; CDR2 reads YNNKEL (reference sequence). Between the trimmed V and J ends, which lost 0 bases and 10 bases, there was a span of 12 bases. The CDR3 has 13 residues. CDR3 amino acids: CASSQDGQLGAFF. The DNA for the CDR3 is TGTGCCAGCAGCCAAGACGGACAGCTGGGAGCTTTCTTT.

The rearrangement uses TRBV3-1 (or the pseudogene TRBV3-2) and TRBJ2-6, with D tentatively TRBD1 (6 bases). The CDR3 loop spans 18 amino acids. V lost 1 base and J lost 0, with 13 bases in between. The V gene's germline CDR1 is LGHDT and CDR2 YNNKEL (reference sequence). The CDR3 nucleotides read TGTGCCAGCAGCCAAGCCCCACAGGGAGTCTCTGGGGCCAACGTCCTGACTTTC. This codes for CASSQAPQGVSGANVLTF.

The V gene is TRBV10-3, the J gene TRBJ2-7; D possibly corresponds to TRBD1 (6 bases). This CDR3 contains 14 residues. V lost 3 bases to trimming and J lost 0 bases, with 9 bases between them. CDR1 is ENHRY, CDR2 SYGVKD, per germline. The CDR3 region is CAISDDRISYEQYF. CDR3 nucleotide sequence: TGTGCCATCAGTGACGACAGGATCTCCTACGAGCAGTACTTC.

The chain employs TRBV19 and TRBJ2-7; D perhaps matches TRBD1 (5 bases). Trimming shortened V by 8 bases and J by 0 bases, and 11 bases separated the two germline ends. Looked up from germline, CDR1 is LNHDA and CDR2 is SQIVND (reference sequence). The CDR3 has 13 residues. The CDR3 here is CASVRQNSYEQYF. CDR3 bases: TGTGCCAGTGTTCGACAGAACTCCTACGAGCAGTACTTC.

This rearrangement joins TRBV7-6 to TRBJ2-1; 7 nucleotides line up with TRBD2. Germline V lookup: CDR1 SGHVS, CDR2 FNYEAQ. Losses at the gene ends were 3 bases for V and 6 bases for J; bases not matched to a gene: 5. This CDR3 is built from 14 residues. CDR3 protein: CASSLGGSFNEQFF. CDR3 coding DNA: TGTGCCAGCAGCTTGGGCGGGAGCTTCAATGAGCAGTTCTTC.

This chain uses TRBV6-6 with TRBJ1-1, with D unresolved. Trimming pared 4 bases from V and 5 bases from J, leaving 5 bases between. The germline V gene encodes CDR1 MNHNY and CDR2 SVGAGI (reference sequence). The CDR3 runs to 11 residues. This CDR3 is CASSSGTEAFF. Written as DNA, the CDR3 is TGTGCCAGCAGTTCAGGAACTGAAGCTTTCTTT.